One and the same sample provided the 13 T cell receptor beta chains below, sequenced in a study of beta chain features in type 1 diabetes. All of the isolated RNA was reverse transcribed, so expressed TCRB transcripts were sequenced. Clones were sequenced by immunoSEQ multiplex PCR, and TCRdb holds only the in-frame ones, with some missing. The table records about 360,000 clones, around 13% of them present only once. Sequenced material: naive CD4+ T cells from blood. These receptors were obtained from a man aged 18-30 years in good health.

The chain has TRBV14 and TRBJ2-7; TRBD2 matches 13 bases. This CDR3 is built from 16 residues. Trimming removed 4 bases from V and 3 bases from J; junction bases left unmatched: 6. Germline lookup yields CDR1 SGHDN and CDR2 FVKESK. The CDR3 is CASSPRTSGSSYEQYF. CDR3 DNA sequence: TGTGCCAGCAGCCCTAGGACTAGCGGGAGTAGCTACGAGCAGTACTTC.

This clone was counted a few times. This sequence joins TRBV7-8 and TRBJ1-5; 7 nucleotides align to TRBD1. There are 15 residues in the CDR3. Germline lookup yields CDR1 SGHVS and CDR2 FQNEAQ. V was pared by 1 base and J by 5 bases, with 5 bases of the junction left unmatched. The chain's CDR3 is CASSLEGTADQPQHF. DNA for the CDR3: TGTGCCAGCAGCTTAGAGGGGACAGCAGATCAGCCCCAGCATTTT.

This clone turned up a few times. The CDR3, as DNA: TGTGCCAGCAGCCAAAATCCAGGGGGCACTGAAGCTTTCTTT. Protein: CASSQNPGGTEAFF. The gene calls are TRBV5-6 and TRBJ1-1; 7 positions match TRBD1. The V gene end was trimmed by 4 bases and the J gene end by 4 bases; junction bases not matched to a gene: 7. Germline values: CDR1 SGHDT, CDR2 YYEEEE. CDR3 size: 14 residues.

V gene TRBV6-5 combines with J gene TRBJ2-7, with D possibly being TRBD1 (6 bases). Germline values: CDR1 MNHEY, CDR2 SVGAGI. The germline V and J ends were trimmed by 0 bases and 0 bases, with 9 bases remaining between them. This CDR3 is built from 15 residues. DNA of the CDR3: TGTGCCAGCAGTTACTCAGGGGGTTACTCCTACGAGCAGTACTTC. It translates to CASSYSGGYSYEQYF.

This clone turned up a few times. V gene TRBV7-3 combines with J gene TRBJ2-7; a weak D match, TRBD1 (7 bases). The germline CDR1 and CDR2 sequences are SGHTA and FQGTGA. Between the trimmed V and J ends, which lost 4 bases and 1 base, there was a span of 11 bases. The CDR3 has 14 residues. CDR3 region: CASSSQGGSYEQYF. The CDR3 bases are TGTGCCAGCAGCTCCCAGGGGGGATCCTACGAGCAGTACTTC.

The sample holds a few counts of this clone. This sequence joins TRBV7-9 and TRBJ2-4; TRBD1 might be the D (5 bases). V was pared by 1 base and J by 1 base, with 11 bases between. Germline V CDR1 and CDR2: SEHNR, FQNEAQ (reference sequence). The CDR3 length is 16 residues. CDR3: CASSLEGFSAKNIQYF. CDR3 nucleotide sequence: TGTGCCAGCAGCTTAGAGGGGTTTTCGGCCAAAAACATTCAGTACTTC.

This chain's CDR3 is CASSYSRTGYNYEQYF. In DNA form, the CDR3 reads TGTGCCAGCAGTTACTCGAGGACGGGATATAACTACGAGCAGTACTTC. The chain is built from TRBV6-5 and TRBJ2-7; a possible D gene is TRBD2 (5 bases). This CDR3 comprises 16 residues. V shed 0 bases and J shed 3 bases, with 15 bases lying between them. The V gene's germline CDR1 is MNHEY and CDR2 SVGAGI.

This clone was detected a few times. The chain carries TRBV19 and TRBJ2-1; perhaps TRBD2 as D (6 bases). V was clipped by 7 bases and J by 6 bases, with 16 bases between them. The V gene's germline CDR1 is LNHDA and CDR2 SQIVND (reference sequence). The length of the CDR3 is 14 residues. The CDR3 region is CASTPSGLSNEQFF. Written as DNA, the CDR3 is TGTGCCAGTACCCCCTCGGGACTGAGCAATGAGCAGTTCTTC.

The CDR3 DNA is TGTGCCAGCAGCTTAACAGGAGACACTGAAGCTTTCTTT. Protein: CASSLTGDTEAFF. This chain links TRBV7-3 with TRBJ1-1; D is undetermined. CDR1 and CDR2 (germline): SGHTA, FQGTGA. The CDR3 length is 13 residues. V lost 0 bases, J lost 3 bases, and 5 bases lay in between. The full variable domain, its missing parts supplied by reference TRBV7-3 and TRBJ1-1, is GAGVSQTPSNKVTEKGKYVELRCDPISGHTALYWYRQSLGQGPEFLIYFQGTGAADDSGLPNDRFFAVRPEGSVSTLKIQRTERGDSAVYLCASSLTGDTEAFFGQGTRLTVV.

The gene calls are TRBV28 and TRBJ1-2; 9 nucleotides align to TRBD1. J lost 5 bases, V lost 8 bases, and 0 bases had no gene match. The germline CDR1 and CDR2 sequences are MDHEN and SYDVKM. There are 11 residues in the CDR3. The CDR3: CASDRGYGYTF. The CDR3 DNA is TGTGCCAGCGACAGGGGGTATGGCTACACCTTC.

This rearrangement joins TRBV7-9 to TRBJ1-4; 7 bases are shared with TRBD1. Germline lookup yields CDR1 SEHNR and CDR2 FQNEAQ (reference sequence). Trimming at V came to 5 bases and at J to 8 bases, leaving 2 bases not matched to a gene. CDR3 length: 12 residues. CDR3 loop: CASSAGGEKLFF. Written as DNA, the CDR3 is TGTGCCAGCAGCGCAGGGGGGGAAAAACTGTTTTTT.

The gene calls are TRBV7-2 and TRBJ2-4; TRBD1 is a possible D gene (6 bases). V lost 5 bases and J 0 bases, leaving 14 bases between the germline ends. The CDR3 loop spans 16 amino acids. Germline CDR1 SGHTA, CDR2 FQGNSA. CDR3 sequence: CASSRQEIIAKNIQYF. For the CDR3, the DNA is TGTGCCAGCAGCAGACAGGAGATAATAGCCAAAAACATTCAGTACTTC.

This clone was found a few times. The chain is built from TRBV5-4 and TRBJ2-5; D might be TRBD1 (6 bases). CDR1 is SGHNT, CDR2 YYREEE, per germline (reference sequence). The CDR3 is 13 amino acids. V lost 4 bases and J 5 bases, leaving 12 bases between the germline ends. The CDR3 protein is CASSPPQGETQYF. DNA of the CDR3: TGTGCCAGCAGCCCCCCCCAGGGGGAGACCCAGTACTTC.